The 13 T cell receptor beta chains in this list originate from one sample, sequenced in a study of CD8+ T cells in alopecia areata. cDNA reverse transcribed from extracted RNA served as the sequencing template. Assay used: immunoSEQ multiplex PCR; TCRdb lists only in-frame clones, some missing. The data hold roughly 210,000 clones, with 43% observed a single time. The sample's treatment: oral pan-JAK inhibitor, 5-10 mg twice daily. Source: CD4+ T cells sorted from blood, taken around week 36, from a patient treated with tofacitinib. All receptors come from a human donor with alopecia areata.

The chain combines TRBV9 with TRBJ2-3; 9 nucleotides align to TRBD2. The V gene end was trimmed by 5 bases and the J gene end by 6 bases; junction bases not matched to a gene: 10. CDR3 length equals 15 residues. Germline CDR1 reads SGDLS; CDR2 reads YYNGEE. The CDR3 DNA is TGTGCCAGCAGTTCTAGCGGGGACGGATTGGATACGCAGTATTTT. Protein: CASSSSGDGLDTQYF.

V and J are TRBV5-1 and TRBJ2-1; 7 nucleotides line up with TRBD2. The CDR3 runs 15 residues. Germline CDR1 and CDR2: SGHRS and YFSETQ. V was pared by 1 base and J by 7 bases, with 8 bases of the junction left unmatched. The chain's CDR3 is CASSLTGGGLNEQFF. CDR3 in DNA: TGCGCCAGCAGCTTGACCGGCGGGGGACTTAATGAGCAGTTCTTC.

The CDR3 loop reads CASRGDSYEQYF. The CDR3, as DNA: TGTGCCAGCAGGGGGGATTCCTACGAGCAGTACTTC. The V and J genes are TRBV27 and TRBJ2-7; D may match TRBD1 or TRBD2 (5 bases each). Looked up from germline, CDR1 is MNHEY and CDR2 is SMNVEV (reference sequence). CDR3 length equals 12 residues. V dropped 6 bases and J dropped 1 base, with 7 bases sitting between them.

This chain links TRBV29-1 with TRBJ2-4; D tentatively fits TRBD1 or TRBD2 (5 bases each). Germline CDR1 reads SQVTM; CDR2 reads ANQGSEA. CDR3 length: 13 amino acids. The germline V and J ends were trimmed by 4 bases and 10 bases, with 17 bases remaining between them. In DNA, the CDR3 is TGCAGCGTTGGCGAGGGACGGGGAGATATTCAGTACTTC. It is translated as CSVGEGRGDIQYF.

This clone was seen a few times. The chain joins TRBV29-1 to TRBJ2-2; TRBD1 agrees at 8 bases. With 6 bases clipped from V and 0 bases from J, the junction kept 3 bases outside the gene matches. The germline gives CDR1 SQVTM, CDR2 ANQGSEA. This CDR3 is 14 amino acids long. CDR3 nucleotides: TGCAGCGTGGGGACAGGCCCGAACACCGGGGAGCTGTTTTTT. It codes for CSVGTGPNTGELFF.

This clone was detected only a few times. The sample carries other DNA sequences with the same CDR3. The V and J genes are TRBV7-9 and TRBJ1-3; D is undetermined. The CDR3 extends over 13 amino acids. Trimming removed 2 bases from V and 5 bases from J, with 7 bases in between. Germline loops: CDR1 SEHNR, CDR2 FQNEAQ (reference sequence). This chain's CDR3 is CASSLFQRNTIYF. DNA of the CDR3: TGTGCCAGCAGCTTATTTCAGAGAAACACCATATATTTT. Combining the CDR3 with reference TRBV7-9 and TRBJ1-3 gives the whole variable domain DTGVSQNPRHKITKRGQNVTFRCDPISEHNRLYWYRQTLGQGPEFLTYFQNEAQLEKSRLLSDRFSAERPKGSFSTLEIQRTEQGDSAMYLCASSLFQRNTIYFGEGSWLTVV.

This sequence joins TRBV9 and TRBJ2-5; D might be TRBD1 (5 bases). Trimming stripped 0 bases from V and 4 bases from J, with 13 bases between. Germline V lookup: CDR1 SGDLS, CDR2 YYNGEE. The CDR3 spans 15 residues. CDR3 loop: CASSVGGREGETQYF. Here the CDR3 DNA reads TGTGCCAGCAGCGTAGGAGGCAGGGAAGGAGAGACCCAGTACTTC.

V usage is TRBV29-1 and J usage is TRBJ2-3, with D perhaps matching TRBD2 (5 bases). V was pared by 6 bases and J by 3 bases, with 10 bases between. Germline V CDR1 and CDR2: SQVTM, ANQGSEA. This CDR3 has 12 amino acids. In DNA, the CDR3 is TGCAGCGTCGGACTGGTAACAGATACGCAGTATTTT. Translating it yields CSVGLVTDTQYF.

The chain is built from TRBV29-1 and TRBJ2-5; 8 bases are shared with TRBD2. V lost 4 bases to trimming and J lost 5 bases; unmatched junction nucleotides: 9. This CDR3 has 14 amino acids. CDR1 SQVTM and CDR2 ANQGSEA come from the germline V gene. The CDR3 DNA sequence: TGCAGCGTTGGGTCGGGAGGGGTTAGTGAGACCCAGTACTTC. Encoded protein: CSVGSGGVSETQYF.

This rearrangement joins TRBV7-2 to TRBJ2-5; 8 positions agree with TRBD2. Trimming cost V 0 bases and J 5 bases; bases outside gene matches: 5. Germline V gene data show CDR1 as SGHTA and CDR2 as FQGNSA. This CDR3 is 15 amino acids long. The CDR3 DNA reads as TGTGCCAGCAGCTTAGCCCTAGCGGGTTGGGAGACCCAGTACTTC. This translates into CASSLALAGWETQYF.

A few counts support this clone. CDR3 sequence: CASSLEKGQFF. The CDR3 DNA reads as TGTGCCAGCAGCTTAGAAAAGGGACAGTTCTTC. V usage is TRBV7-8 and J usage is TRBJ2-1; no firm D call. Germline CDR1 and CDR2: SGHVS and FQNEAQ. The length of the CDR3 is 11 residues. V lost 1 base and J lost 13, with 8 bases in between. The full variable domain, completed using reference TRBV7-8 and TRBJ2-1, is GAGVSQSPRYKVAKRGQDVALRCDPISGHVSLFWYQQALGQGPEFLTYFQNEAQLDKSGLPSDRFFAERPEGSVSTLKIQRTQQEDSAVYLCASSLEKGQFFGPGTRLTVL.

The CDR3 is CASSLAAGQTYGYTF. The CDR3 DNA is TGCGCCAGCAGCTTGGCGGCAGGGCAGACCTATGGCTACACCTTC. This rearrangement joins TRBV5-1 to TRBJ1-2; a possible D gene is TRBD1 (5 bases). Looked up from germline, CDR1 is SGHRS and CDR2 is YFSETQ. Trimming removed 0 bases at V and 4 bases at J, with 13 bases between. The length of the CDR3 is 15 residues.

This clone was seen a handful of times. The chain uses TRBV11-2 and TRBJ1-5, with TRBD1 matching over 9 bases. The length of the CDR3 is 14 residues. The V segment lost 3 bases and the J segment 7 bases; nucleotides outside the gene matches: 4. Germline V lookup: CDR1 SGHAT, CDR2 FQNNGV. For the CDR3, the DNA is TGTGCCAGCAGCTTCGGGACAGGGAAGCAGCCCCAGCATTTT. Amino acids: CASSFGTGKQPQHF. The full variable domain, completed using reference TRBV11-2 and TRBJ1-5, is EAGVAQSPRYKIIEKRQSVAFWCNPISGHATLYWYQQILGQGPKLLIQFQNNGVVDDSQLPKDRFSAERLKGVDSTLKIQPAKLEDSAVYLCASSFGTGKQPQHFGDGTRLSIL.